The 11 T cell receptor beta chains in this list originate from one sample, sequenced in a study of identical twins' blood T cells. Via MiXCR, TCRdb re-called the 5' RACE reads, giving one row per CDR3 protein. The data show hundreds of thousands of distinct CDR3 sequences, 25% to 35% seen once. Sequenced sample: PBMCs. The receptors were gathered from a woman aged 18 to 55 in good health.

The chain employs TRBV20-1 and TRBJ1-1; possibly TRBD1 for D (5 bases). V gave up 6 bases and J gave up 1 base, with 18 bases separating them. Germline CDR1 is DFQATT and CDR2 is SNEGSKA (reference sequence). The CDR3 loop spans 15 amino acids. The CDR3 sequence is CSASRFSGRNTEAFF. The CDR3 region has the DNA TGCAGTGCAAGCCGTTTCTCGGGGCGGAACACTGAAGCTTTCTTT.

V and J are TRBV7-9 and TRBJ1-1, with a possible D match to TRBD1 (5 bases). Trimming took 6 bases from V and 3 from J, leaving 14 bases between them. CDR1 SEHNR and CDR2 FQNEAQ come from the germline V gene (reference sequence). The CDR3 is made up of 14 amino acids. DNA of the CDR3: TGTGCCAGCAGTGGGGGAGGAGAGTACACTGAAGCTTTCTTT. This encodes CASSGGGEYTEAFF.

This clonotype showed up just a few times. This chain's CDR3 is CASSLGQPSSGNTIYF. CDR3 sequence (DNA): TGTGCCAGCAGCCTGGGACAGCCGAGCTCTGGAAACACCATATATTTT. The chain joins TRBV6-5 to TRBJ1-3; 7 bases are shared with TRBD1. The germline CDR1 and CDR2 sequences are MNHEY and SVGAGI. The CDR3 contains 16 residues. V lost 6 bases and J lost 0; bases outside the gene matches: 8.

This clonotype was observed at least ten times. V gene TRBV9 combines with J gene TRBJ2-3; unclear D gene. V was shortened by 4 bases and J by 0 bases, with 6 bases between the two germline ends. The CDR3 contains 13 residues. In germline, CDR1 is SGDLS, CDR2 YYNGEE. The CDR3 loop reads CASSPSSTDTQYF. CDR3 nucleotide sequence: TGTGCCAGCAGCCCATCGAGCACAGATACGCAGTATTTT.

A word on this clonotype: This may arise from a read error, as a much more abundant clone is one base away. The chain couples TRBV2 to TRBJ2-3, with D uncertain. The CDR3 length is 14 residues. The germline V and J ends were trimmed by 2 bases and 5 bases, with 11 bases remaining between them. The germline V gene encodes CDR1 SNHLY and CDR2 FYNNEI. The CDR3 is CASSEMRTIDTQYF. DNA for the CDR3: TGTGCCAGCAGTGAAATGCGGACCATAGATACGCAGTATTTT. The full variable domain, with the rest looked up from reference TRBV2 and TRBJ2-3, is EPEVTQTPSHQVTQMGQEVILRCVPISNHLYFYWYRQILGQKVEFLVSFYNNEISEKSEIFDDQFSVERPDGSNFTLKIRSTKLEDSAMYFCASSEMRTIDTQYFGPGTRLTVL.

This chain links TRBV3-1 with TRBJ1-2; TRBD1 matches at 8 bases. Looked up from germline, CDR1 is LGHDT and CDR2 is YNNKEL (reference sequence). The J segment lost 8 bases and the V segment lost 4 bases, leaving 9 bases of the junction unmatched. CDR3 length: 14 amino acids. The CDR3 spells CASSLDRGRGGYTF. CDR3 DNA sequence: TGTGCCAGCAGCCTTGACAGGGGCAGGGGCGGCTACACCTTC.

This clonotype came up a few times. The V gene is TRBV19, the J gene TRBJ1-1; D is undetermined. The V gene's germline CDR1 is LNHDA and CDR2 SQIVND (reference sequence). CDR3 length equals 12 residues. Trimming took 6 bases from V and 1 from J, leaving 6 bases between them. The DNA for the CDR3 is TGTGCCAGTAGGATTCGGAACACTGAAGCTTTCTTT. Translated: CASRIRNTEAFF.

This clonotype was counted between two and nine times. The chain is built from TRBV20-1 and TRBJ1-5; TRBD1 matches at 7 bases. In germline, CDR1 is DFQATT, CDR2 SNEGSKA (reference sequence). V gave up 6 bases and J gave up 4 bases; unmatched junction bases: 15. This CDR3 is 16 amino acids long. The chain's CDR3 is CSAHDREGGMNQPQHF. The CDR3 DNA sequence: TGCAGTGCACACGACAGGGAAGGCGGAATGAATCAGCCCCAGCATTTT.

The J gene is TRBJ1-1, the V gene TRBV6-2 or TRBV6-3; 7 bases align to TRBD1. The CDR3 is made up of 12 amino acids. Trimming removed 7 bases from V and 3 bases from J; junction bases left unmatched: 2. The germline V gene has CDR1 MNHEY and CDR2 SVGEGT. CDR3 DNA: TGTGCCAGCACCAGGGGGTACACTGAAGCTTTCTTT. Protein product: CASTRGYTEAFF.

The chain joins TRBV3-1 to TRBJ2-5; D perhaps matches TRBD1 (5 bases). This CDR3 region has 16 residues. Germline loops: CDR1 LGHDT, CDR2 YNNKEL (reference sequence). Trimming took 4 bases from V and 4 from J, leaving 19 bases between them. CDR3 nucleotides: TGTGCCAGCAGCCCTACATCCTTCAGGGCTCGAGAGACCCAGTACTTC. Its protein product is CASSPTSFRARETQYF.

This clonotype was recorded a few times. This chain's CDR3 is CSVDTSGDYEQYF. CDR3 coding DNA: TGCAGCGTTGATACTTCAGGGGATTACGAGCAGTACTTC. The V call is TRBV29-1, the J call TRBJ2-7, with D maybe TRBD1 (6 bases). CDR1 and CDR2 (germline): SQVTM, ANQGSEA. This CDR3 spans 13 amino acids. Trimming stripped 3 bases from V and 4 bases from J, with 13 bases between.